This T cell receptor (beta chain) was found in a study of cytomegalovirus exposure and HLA in healthy donors. Whole-study results and caveats: Most TCR sequences were rare, but some public TCRs occurred in many donors. The tendency of first-cohort TCR clusters to co-occur in the 100 to 150 validation repertoires was identified by a subsequent analysis. Overall, approximately 180 TCR beta chains were annotated as cytomegalovirus-associated.

On this clone: Its antigen is unidentified.

Losses at the gene ends were 2 bases for V and 2 bases for J; bases not matched to a gene: 5. The germline gives CDR1 SGHTA, CDR2 FQGNSA. There are 16 residues in the CDR3. TCRdb keeps only in-frame clones here, not all; method: immunoSEQ multiplex PCR. This sample has 150,000 to 200,000 clones, with around nine tenths found just once. The sequenced material came from PBMCs. The V gene is TRBV7-2, the J gene TRBJ2-2, with 7 bases lining up with TRBD2. The TCR sequence derives from a woman younger than 35 in good health and CMV-seropositive. CDR3 amino acids: CASSLQAGVNTGELFF. Written as DNA, the CDR3 is TGTGCCAGCAGCTTACAGGCGGGAGTTAACACCGGGGAGCTGTTTTTT.